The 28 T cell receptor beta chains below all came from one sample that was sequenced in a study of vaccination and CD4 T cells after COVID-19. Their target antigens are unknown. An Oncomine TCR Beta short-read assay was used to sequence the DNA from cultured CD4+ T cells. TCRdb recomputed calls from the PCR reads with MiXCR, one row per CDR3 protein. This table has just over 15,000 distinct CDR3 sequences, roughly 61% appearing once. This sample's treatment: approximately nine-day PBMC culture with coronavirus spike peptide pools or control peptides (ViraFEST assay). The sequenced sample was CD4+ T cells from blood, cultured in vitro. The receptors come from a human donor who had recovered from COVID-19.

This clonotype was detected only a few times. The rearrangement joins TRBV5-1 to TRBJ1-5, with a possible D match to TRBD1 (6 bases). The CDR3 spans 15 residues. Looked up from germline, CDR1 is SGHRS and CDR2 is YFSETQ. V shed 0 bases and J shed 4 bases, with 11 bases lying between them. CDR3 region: CASSLAGAGNQPQHF. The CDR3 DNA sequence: TGCGCCAGCAGCTTGGCGGGGGCTGGGAATCAGCCCCAGCATTTT.

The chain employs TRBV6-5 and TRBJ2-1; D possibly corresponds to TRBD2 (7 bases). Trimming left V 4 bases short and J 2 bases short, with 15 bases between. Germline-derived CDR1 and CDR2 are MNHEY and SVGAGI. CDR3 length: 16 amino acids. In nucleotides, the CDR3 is TGTGCCAGCAGTTTCCGCCTCGGGGGGCCCTACAATGAGCAGTTCTTC. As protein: CASSFRLGGPYNEQFF.

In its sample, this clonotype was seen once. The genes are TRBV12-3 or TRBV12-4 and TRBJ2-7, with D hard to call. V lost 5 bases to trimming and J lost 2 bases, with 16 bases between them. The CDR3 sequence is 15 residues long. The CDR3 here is CASSRSGSKAYEQYF. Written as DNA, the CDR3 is TGTGCCAGCAGTCGTTCCGGGTCGAAAGCCTACGAGCAGTACTTC.

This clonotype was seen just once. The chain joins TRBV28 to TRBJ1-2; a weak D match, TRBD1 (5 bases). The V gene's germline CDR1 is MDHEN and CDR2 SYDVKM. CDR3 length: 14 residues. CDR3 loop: CVTITGTQVNGYTF. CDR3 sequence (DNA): TGTGTCACCATCACCGGGACCCAAGTTAATGGCTACACCTTC.

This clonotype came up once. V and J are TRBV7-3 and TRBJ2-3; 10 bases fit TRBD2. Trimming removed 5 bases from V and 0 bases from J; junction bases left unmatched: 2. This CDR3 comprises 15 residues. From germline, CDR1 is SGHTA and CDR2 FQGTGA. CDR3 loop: CASSPLAGSTDTQYF. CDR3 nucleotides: TGTGCCAGCAGCCCACTAGCGGGGAGCACAGATACGCAGTATTTT. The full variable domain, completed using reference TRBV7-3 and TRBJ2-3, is GAGVSQTPSNKVTEKGKYVELRCDPISGHTALYWYRQSLGQGPEFLIYFQGTGAADDSGLPNDRFFAVRPEGSVSTLKIQRTERGDSAVYLCASSPLAGSTDTQYFGPGTRLTVL.

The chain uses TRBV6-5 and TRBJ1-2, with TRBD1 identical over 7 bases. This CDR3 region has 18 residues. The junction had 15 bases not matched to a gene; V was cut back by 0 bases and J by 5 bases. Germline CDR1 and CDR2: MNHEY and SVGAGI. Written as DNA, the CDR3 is TGTGCCAGCAGTTACTCGAGGGGAGGGGGCGCGAATCGGTATGGCTACACCTTC. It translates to CASSYSRGGGANRYGYTF.

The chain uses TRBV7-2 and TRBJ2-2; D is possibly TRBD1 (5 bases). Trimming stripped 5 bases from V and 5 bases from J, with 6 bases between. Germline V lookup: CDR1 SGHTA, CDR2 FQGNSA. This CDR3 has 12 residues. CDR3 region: CASSPGTGELFF. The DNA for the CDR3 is TGTGCCAGCAGCCCAGGGACCGGGGAGCTGTTTTTT. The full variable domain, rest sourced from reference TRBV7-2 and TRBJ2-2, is GAGVSQSPSNKVTEKGKDVELRCDPISGHTALYWYRQSLGQGLEFLIYFQGNSAPDKSGLPSDRFSAERTGGSVSTLTIQRTQQEDSAVYLCASSPGTGELFFGEGSRLTVL.

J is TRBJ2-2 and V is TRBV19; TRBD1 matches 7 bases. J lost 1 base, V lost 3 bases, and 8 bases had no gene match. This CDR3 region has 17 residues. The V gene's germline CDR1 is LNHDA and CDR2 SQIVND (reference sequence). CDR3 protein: CASSMGWDSVNTGELFF. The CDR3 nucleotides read TGTGCCAGTAGTATGGGGTGGGACAGCGTGAACACCGGGGAGCTGTTTTTT.

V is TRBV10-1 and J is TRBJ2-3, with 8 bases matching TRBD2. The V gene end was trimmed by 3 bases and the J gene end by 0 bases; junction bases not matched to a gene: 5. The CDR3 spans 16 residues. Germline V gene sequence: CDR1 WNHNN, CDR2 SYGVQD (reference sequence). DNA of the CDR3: TGCGCCAGCAGTGATAGAGCGGGGGCTAGCACAGATACGCAGTATTTT. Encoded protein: CASSDRAGASTDTQYF.

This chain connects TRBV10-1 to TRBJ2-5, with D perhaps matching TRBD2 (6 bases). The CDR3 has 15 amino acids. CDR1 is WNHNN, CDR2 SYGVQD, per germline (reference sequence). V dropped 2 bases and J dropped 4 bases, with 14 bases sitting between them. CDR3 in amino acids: CASSEGFGGVETQYF. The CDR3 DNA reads TGCGCCAGCAGTGAGGGTTTTGGCGGGGTAGAGACCCAGTACTTC.

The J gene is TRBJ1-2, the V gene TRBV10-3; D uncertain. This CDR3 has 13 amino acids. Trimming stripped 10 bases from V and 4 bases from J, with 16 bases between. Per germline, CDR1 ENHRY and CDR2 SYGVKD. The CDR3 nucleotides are TGTGCCACCAAGAGGATTTCCCTCTATGGCTACACCTTC. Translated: CATKRISLYGYTF.

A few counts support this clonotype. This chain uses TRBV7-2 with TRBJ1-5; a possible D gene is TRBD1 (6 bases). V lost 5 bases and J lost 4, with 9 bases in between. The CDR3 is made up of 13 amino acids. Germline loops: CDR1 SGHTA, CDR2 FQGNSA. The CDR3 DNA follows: TGTGCCAGCAGCCTAACAGGGAATCAGCCCCAGCATTTT. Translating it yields CASSLTGNQPQHF.

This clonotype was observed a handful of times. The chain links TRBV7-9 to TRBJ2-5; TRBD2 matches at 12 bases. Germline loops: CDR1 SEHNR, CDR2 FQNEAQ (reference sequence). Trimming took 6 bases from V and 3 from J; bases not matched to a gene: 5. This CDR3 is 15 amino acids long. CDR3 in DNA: TGTGCCAGCAGGACATCTAGCGGGGGGGAAGAGACCCAGTACTTC. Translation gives CASRTSSGGEETQYF. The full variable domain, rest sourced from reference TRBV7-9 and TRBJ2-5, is DTGVSQNPRHKITKRGQNVTFRCDPISEHNRLYWYRQTLGQGPEFLTYFQNEAQLEKSRLLSDRFSAERPKGSFSTLEIQRTEQGDSAMYLCASRTSSGGEETQYFGPGTRLLVL.

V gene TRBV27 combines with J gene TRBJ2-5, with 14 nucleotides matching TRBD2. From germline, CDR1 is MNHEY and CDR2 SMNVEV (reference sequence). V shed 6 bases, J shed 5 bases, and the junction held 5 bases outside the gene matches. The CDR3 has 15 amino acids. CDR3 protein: CASSRTSGRFETQYF. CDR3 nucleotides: TGTGCCAGCAGCCGGACTAGCGGGAGGTTCGAGACCCAGTACTTC.

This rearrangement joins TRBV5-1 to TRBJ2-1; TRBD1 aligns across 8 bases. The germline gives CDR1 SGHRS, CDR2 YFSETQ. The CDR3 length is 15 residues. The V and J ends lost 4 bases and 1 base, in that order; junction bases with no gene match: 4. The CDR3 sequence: CASSPQGASYNEQFF. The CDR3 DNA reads TGCGCCAGCAGCCCGCAGGGGGCGTCCTACAATGAGCAGTTCTTC.

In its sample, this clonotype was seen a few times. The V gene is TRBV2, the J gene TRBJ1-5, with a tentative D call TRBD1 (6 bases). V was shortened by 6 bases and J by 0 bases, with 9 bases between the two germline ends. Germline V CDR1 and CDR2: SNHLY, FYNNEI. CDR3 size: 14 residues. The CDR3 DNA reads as TGTGCCAGCAGGAGGGACATTAGCAATCAGCCCCAGCATTTT. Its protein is CASRRDISNQPQHF. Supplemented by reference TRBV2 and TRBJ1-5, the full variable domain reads EPEVTQTPSHQVTQMGQEVILRCVPISNHLYFYWYRQILGQKVEFLVSFYNNEISEKSEIFDDQFSVERPDGSNFTLKIRSTKLEDSAMYFCASRRDISNQPQHFGDGTRLSIL.

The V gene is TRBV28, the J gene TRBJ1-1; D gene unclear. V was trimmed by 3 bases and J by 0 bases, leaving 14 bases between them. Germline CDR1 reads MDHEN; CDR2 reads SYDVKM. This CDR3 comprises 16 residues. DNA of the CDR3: TGTGCCAGCAGTTTGGGTGCAGGCGTCATGAACACTGAAGCTTTCTTT. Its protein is CASSLGAGVMNTEAFF.

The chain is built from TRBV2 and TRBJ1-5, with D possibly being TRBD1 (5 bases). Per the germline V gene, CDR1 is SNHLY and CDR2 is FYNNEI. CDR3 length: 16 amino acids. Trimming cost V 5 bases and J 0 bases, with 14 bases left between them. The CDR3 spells CASSPHRFPSNQPQHF. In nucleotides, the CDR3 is TGTGCCAGCAGTCCCCACAGGTTCCCTAGCAATCAGCCCCAGCATTTT.

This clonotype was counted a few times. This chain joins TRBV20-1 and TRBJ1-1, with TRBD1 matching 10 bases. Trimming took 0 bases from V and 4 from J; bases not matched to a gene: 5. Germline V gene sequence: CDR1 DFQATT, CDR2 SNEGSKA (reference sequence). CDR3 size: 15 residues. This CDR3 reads CSARDGTGAGTEAFF. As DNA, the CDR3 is TGCAGTGCTAGAGATGGGACAGGGGCGGGCACTGAAGCTTTCTTT.

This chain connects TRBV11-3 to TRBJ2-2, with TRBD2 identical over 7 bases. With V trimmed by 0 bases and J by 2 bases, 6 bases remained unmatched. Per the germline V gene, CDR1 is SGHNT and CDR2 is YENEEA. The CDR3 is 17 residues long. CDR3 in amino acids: CASSLDPAGRNTGELFF. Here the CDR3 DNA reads TGTGCCAGCAGCTTAGACCCAGCGGGGAGAAACACCGGGGAGCTGTTTTTT.

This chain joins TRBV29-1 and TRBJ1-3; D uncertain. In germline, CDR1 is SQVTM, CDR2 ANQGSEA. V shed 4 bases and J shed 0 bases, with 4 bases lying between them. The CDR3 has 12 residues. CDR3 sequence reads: CSVGSSGNTIYF. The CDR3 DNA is TGCAGCGTTGGGTCCTCTGGAAACACCATATATTTT.

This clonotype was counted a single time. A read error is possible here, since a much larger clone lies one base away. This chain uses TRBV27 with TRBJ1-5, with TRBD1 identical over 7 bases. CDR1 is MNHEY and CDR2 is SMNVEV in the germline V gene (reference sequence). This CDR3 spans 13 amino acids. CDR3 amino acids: CTSRGQLNQPQHF. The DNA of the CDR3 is TGTACCAGCAGGGGACAGCTAAATCAGCCCCAGCATTTT.

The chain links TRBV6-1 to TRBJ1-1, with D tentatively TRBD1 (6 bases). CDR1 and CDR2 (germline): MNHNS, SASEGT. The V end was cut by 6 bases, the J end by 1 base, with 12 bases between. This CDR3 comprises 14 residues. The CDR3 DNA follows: TGTGCCAGCAGCCGCAGGGGACCGAACACTGAAGCTTTCTTT. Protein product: CASSRRGPNTEAFF.

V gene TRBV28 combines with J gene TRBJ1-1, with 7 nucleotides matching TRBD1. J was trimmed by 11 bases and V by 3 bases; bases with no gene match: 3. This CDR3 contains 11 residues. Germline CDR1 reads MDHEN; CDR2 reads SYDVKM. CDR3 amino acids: CASSFTGAAFF. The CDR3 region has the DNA TGTGCCAGCAGTTTCACAGGGGCGGCTTTCTTT.

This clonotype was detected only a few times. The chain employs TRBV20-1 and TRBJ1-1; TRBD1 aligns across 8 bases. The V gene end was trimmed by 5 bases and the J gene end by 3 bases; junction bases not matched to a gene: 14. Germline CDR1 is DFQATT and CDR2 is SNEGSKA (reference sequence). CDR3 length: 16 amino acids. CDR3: CSASQGGLERDTEAFF. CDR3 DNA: TGCAGTGCTTCACAGGGGGGCTTGGAACGGGACACTGAAGCTTTCTTT.

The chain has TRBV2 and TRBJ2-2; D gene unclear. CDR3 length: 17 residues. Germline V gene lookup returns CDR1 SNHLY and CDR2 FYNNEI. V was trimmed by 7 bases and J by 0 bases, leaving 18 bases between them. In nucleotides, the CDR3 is TGTGCCAGCATCCCGAGGCAGGCTACCTCGAACACCGGGGAGCTGTTTTTT. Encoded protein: CASIPRQATSNTGELFF.

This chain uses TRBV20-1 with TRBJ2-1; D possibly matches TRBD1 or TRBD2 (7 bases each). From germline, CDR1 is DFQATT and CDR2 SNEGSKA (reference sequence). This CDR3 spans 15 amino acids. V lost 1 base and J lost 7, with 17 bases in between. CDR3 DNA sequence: TGCAGTGCTAGAGGAGGCTCAGGGGGGGGGAATGAGCAGTTCTTC. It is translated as CSARGGSGGGNEQFF.

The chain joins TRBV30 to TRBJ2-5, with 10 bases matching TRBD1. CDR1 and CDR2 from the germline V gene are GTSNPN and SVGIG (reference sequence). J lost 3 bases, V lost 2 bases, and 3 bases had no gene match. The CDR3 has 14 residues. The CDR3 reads CAWSRGTGEETQYF. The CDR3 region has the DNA TGTGCCTGGAGTAGGGGGACAGGGGAAGAGACCCAGTACTTC.